The next 17 T cell receptor beta chains were all read from a single sample in a study of blood T cells in healthy people across ages. A second PCR, run for roughly 6 to 11 cycles, used a sample-barcoded 5' primer plus a J-beta primer mix. In TCRdb, the 5' RACE reads were re-called with MiXCR into one record per CDR3 protein. Of roughly 800,000 distinct CDR3 sequences in the sample, about three fifths were seen once. What was sequenced was blood. These receptors were collected from a man aged 30 to 39 in good health.

The chain has TRBV21-1 and TRBJ2-3; the table's D call, TRBD2, was not checked against the DNA. TRBV21-1 is described as a pseudogene. This CDR3 spans 18 amino acids. CDR3 in DNA: TGTGCCAGCAGCAAAGTATCGCGGGGGACTACAAACACAGATACGCAGTATTTT. Translation: CASSKVSRGTTNTDTQYF.

Details on this clonotype: Possible read error: a much larger clone is one base away. This chain links TRBV20-1 with TRBJ2-1; TRBD1 agrees at 8 bases. The V gene's germline CDR1 is DFQATT and CDR2 SNEGSKA (reference sequence). The CDR3 covers 13 residues. The V and J ends lost 6 bases and 6 bases, in that order; junction bases with no gene match: 7. CDR3 in amino acids: CSAGGQAGNEQFF. In nucleotides, the CDR3 is TGCAGTGCAGGGGGACAGGCAGGCAATGAGCAGTTCTTC.

This clonotype was recorded only once. This sequence joins TRBV6-1 and TRBJ2-3, with 9 nucleotides matching TRBD2. This CDR3 contains 19 residues. Germline V lookup: CDR1 MNHNS, CDR2 SASEGT. With 1 base clipped from V and 4 bases from J, the junction kept 15 bases outside the gene matches. CDR3 loop: CASSEERGEVLNIADTQYF. The CDR3 nucleotides read TGTGCCAGCAGTGAAGAGCGGGGGGAAGTACTGAATATTGCAGATACGCAGTATTTT.

This clonotype appeared a few times. The DNA for the CDR3 is TGCAGCCTATTGCGTACCGACTACAATGAGCAGTTCTTC. Encoded protein: CSLLRTDYNEQFF. The V gene is TRBV29-1, the J gene TRBJ2-1; D remains ambiguous. Germline V lookup: CDR1 SQVTM, CDR2 ANQGSEA. Trimming removed 8 bases from V and 3 bases from J, with 14 bases in between. The CDR3 contains 13 residues.

J is TRBJ2-5 and V is TRBV7-2, with 10 bases lining up with TRBD2. CDR1 and CDR2 (germline): SGHTA, FQGNSA. This CDR3 contains 15 residues. With V trimmed by 4 bases and J by 11 bases, 13 bases remained unmatched. In DNA form, the CDR3 reads TGTGCCAGCAGCTCCCGGACTAGCGGTTACAATGAGCAGTACTTC. This gives the protein CASSSRTSGYNEQYF.

This clonotype was detected a few times. The chain recombines TRBV7-9 with TRBJ1-2; D is undetermined. Germline CDR1 is SEHNR and CDR2 is FQNEAQ (reference sequence). This CDR3 has 13 residues. Trimming took 5 bases from V and 8 from J, leaving 15 bases between them. The CDR3 reads CASSAPASDGYTF. CDR3 bases: TGTGCCAGCAGCGCCCCGGCAAGTGACGGCTACACCTTC.

There are many counts of this clonotype. The V call is TRBV29-1, the J call TRBJ1-1; no clear D. Per the germline V gene, CDR1 is SQVTM and CDR2 is ANQGSEA. This CDR3 is built from 14 residues. V dropped 7 bases and J dropped 0 bases, with 15 bases sitting between them. CDR3 sequence (DNA): TGCAGCGCAGTAGCACAGCGGGTGAACACTGAAGCTTTCTTT. Translating gives CSAVAQRVNTEAFF.

CDR3 region: CASSQDPTASYEQYF. In DNA, the CDR3 is TGCGCCAGCAGCCAAGACCCCACGGCCTCCTACGAGCAGTACTTC. The rearrangement joins TRBV4-3 to TRBJ2-7; D unclear. Germline CDR1 LGHNA, CDR2 YSLEER. Trimming took off 0 bases at V and 0 bases at J, with 9 bases between the two ends. The length of the CDR3 is 15 residues.

On this clonotype itself: At one end the junction does not follow the germline gene, possibly because of a read error. The genes are TRBV5-1 and TRBJ2-7, with 16 bases fitting TRBD2. The CDR3 sequence is 16 residues long. Germline values: CDR1 SGHRS, CDR2 YFSETQ. In DNA form, the CDR3 reads TGCGCCCGCAGCTTCGGGACTAGCGGGAGGGCCTACGAGCAGTACTTC. Protein: CARSFGTSGRAYEQYF.

The chain joins TRBV4-2 to TRBJ1-4; 8 bases are shared with TRBD1. The CDR3 contains 18 residues. J was trimmed by 3 bases and V by 2 bases; bases with no gene match: 11. Germline V gene data show CDR1 as LGHNA and CDR2 as YNFKEQ. The CDR3 sequence: CASSQQGQGALPNEKLFF. CDR3 DNA: TGTGCCAGCAGCCAACAAGGACAGGGCGCCCTGCCTAATGAAAAACTGTTTTTT.

The V and J genes are TRBV7-2 and TRBJ2-3, with D tentatively TRBD1 or TRBD2 (5 bases each). Germline CDR1 SGHTA, CDR2 FQGNSA. The CDR3 loop spans 14 amino acids. Trimming pared 5 bases from V and 2 bases from J, leaving 11 bases between. CDR3 sequence: CASSEHGTTDTQYF. In nucleotides, the CDR3 is TGTGCCAGCAGCGAACACGGGACCACAGATACGCAGTATTTT.

The V and J genes are TRBV6-6 and TRBJ1-1; TRBD1 matches 8 bases. The CDR3 runs to 15 residues. From germline, CDR1 is MNHNY and CDR2 SVGAGI (reference sequence). The ends lost 8 bases at V and 4 bases at J; junction bases unmatched: 12. The chain's CDR3 is CASGRQGSLGTEAFF. DNA of the CDR3: TGTGCCAGCGGAAGACAGGGGTCGCTGGGCACTGAAGCTTTCTTT.

This clonotype has just one count. This chain links TRBV29-1 with TRBJ1-2, with 7 positions matching TRBD1. CDR1 is SQVTM and CDR2 is ANQGSEA in the germline V gene. CDR3 length equals 13 residues. After removal of 5 bases from V and 4 bases from J, the junction contained 7 bases not matched to a gene. CDR3 amino acids: CSVWAPGGYGYTF. CDR3 coding DNA: TGCAGCGTTTGGGCACCAGGGGGCTATGGCTACACCTTC. The variable domain in full, completed from reference TRBV29-1 and TRBJ1-2, reads SAVISQKPSRDICQRGTSLTIQCQVDSQVTMMFWYRQQPGQSLTLIATANQGSEATYESGFVIDKFPISRPNLTFSTLTVSNMSPEDSSIYLCSVWAPGGYGYTFGSGTRLTVV.

The chain carries TRBV5-1 and TRBJ2-3; no reliable D call. Germline V gene data show CDR1 as SGHRS and CDR2 as YFSETQ. This CDR3 is built from 17 residues. Between the trimmed V and J ends, which lost 6 bases and 5 bases, there was a span of 25 bases. Here the CDR3 reads CASTTNPDEPLRDTQYF. The DNA of the CDR3 is TGCGCCAGCACCACAAACCCCGACGAACCCTTACGAGATACGCAGTATTTT. Full variable domain (remainder filled in from reference TRBV5-1 and TRBJ2-3): KAGVTQTPRYLIKTRGQQVTLSCSPISGHRSVSWYQQTPGQGLQFLFEYFSETQRNKGNFPGRFSGRQFSNSRSEMNVSTLELGDSALYLCASTTNPDEPLRDTQYFGPGTRLTVL.

V gene TRBV5-1 combines with J gene TRBJ2-2, with 11 bases fitting TRBD2. The CDR3 loop spans 17 amino acids. Trimming removed 1 base from V and 4 bases from J; junction bases left unmatched: 6. Germline lookup yields CDR1 SGHRS and CDR2 YFSETQ. As DNA, the CDR3 is TGCGCCAGCAGCTTGTTGGTTAGCGGGAGGGCCACCGGGGAGCTGTTTTTT. It specifies CASSLLVSGRATGELFF.

In its sample, this clonotype was seen a few times. The V gene is TRBV3-1, the J gene TRBJ2-3; D perhaps matches TRBD2 (5 bases). Trimming shortened V by 2 bases and J by 5 bases, and 14 bases separated the two germline ends. Looked up from germline, CDR1 is LGHDT and CDR2 is YNNKEL (reference sequence). The CDR3 consists of 15 residues. The CDR3 DNA follows: TGTGCCAGCAGCCAACCCGGTGGTCGGGGAGATACGCAGTATTTT. This encodes CASSQPGGRGDTQYF.

This clonotype has just a few counts. The CDR3 DNA sequence: TGCGCCAGCAGCCCGAGAACCGTGGGACCTAATGAAAAACTGTTTTTT. Translating it yields CASSPRTVGPNEKLFF. This chain links TRBV4-3 with TRBJ1-4; D perhaps matches TRBD1 (5 bases). The germline V gene encodes CDR1 LGHNA and CDR2 YSLEER. Trimming stripped 4 bases from V and 3 bases from J, with 15 bases between. This CDR3 region has 16 residues.